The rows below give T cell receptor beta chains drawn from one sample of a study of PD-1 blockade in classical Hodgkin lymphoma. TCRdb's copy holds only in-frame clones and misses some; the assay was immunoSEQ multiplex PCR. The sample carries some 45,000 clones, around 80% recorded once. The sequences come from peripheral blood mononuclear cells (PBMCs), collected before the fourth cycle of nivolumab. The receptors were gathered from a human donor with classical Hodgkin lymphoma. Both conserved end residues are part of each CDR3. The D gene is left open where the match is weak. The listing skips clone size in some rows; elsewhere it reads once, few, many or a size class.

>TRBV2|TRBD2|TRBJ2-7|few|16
TGTGCCAGCAGTGATGAATGGGGGGGAGGGGCCTACGAGCAGTACTTC
CASSDEWGGGAYEQYF
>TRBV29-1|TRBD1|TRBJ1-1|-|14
TGCAGCGCACGACAGGGGAATATGAACACTGAAGCTTTCTTT
CSARQGNMNTEAFF
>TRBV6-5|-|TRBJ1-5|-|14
TGTGCCAGCAGTACGGCCTATGGCAATCAGCCCCAGCATTTT
CASSTAYGNQPQHF
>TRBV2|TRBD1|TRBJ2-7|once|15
TGTGCCAGCAAGTTCCAGGGGGCGAAATCCTACGAGCAGTACTTC
CASKFQGAKSYEQYF
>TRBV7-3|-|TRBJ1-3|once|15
TGTGCCAGCAGCTCCACCGATCTCTCTGGAAACACCATATATTTT
CASSSTDLSGNTIYF
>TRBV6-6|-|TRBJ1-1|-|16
TGTGCCAGCAGTTACGTGAGAGCAGACATGAACACTGAAGCTTTCTTT
CASSYVRADMNTEAFF
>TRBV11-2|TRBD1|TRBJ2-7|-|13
TGTGCCAGCAGCGGACAGGGTTTCGGCGAGCAGTACTTC
CASSGQGFGEQYF
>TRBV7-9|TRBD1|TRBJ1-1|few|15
TGTGCCAGCAGCATAGGGACAGGGAGGAGCACTGAAGCTTTCTTT
CASSIGTGRSTEAFF
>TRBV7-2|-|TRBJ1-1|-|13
TGTGCCAGCAGCAACACGATGAACACTGAAGCTTTCTTT
CASSNTMNTEAFF
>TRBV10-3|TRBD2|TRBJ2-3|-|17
TGTGCCATCAGTGAGTCTGCTAGCGGGGGGATCACAGATACGCAGTATTTT
CAISESASGGITDTQYF
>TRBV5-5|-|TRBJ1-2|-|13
TGTGCCAGCAGCTTGTTCCGGGAACGCGGCTACACCTTC
CASSLFRERGYTF
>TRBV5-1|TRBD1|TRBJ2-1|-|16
TGCGCCAGCAGCCCCCTTTGGGACAGCTCCTACAATGAGCAGTTCTTC
CASSPLWDSSYNEQFF
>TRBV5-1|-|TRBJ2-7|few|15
TGCGCCAGCAGCTCAGGGGCGTTACCCTCCTACGAGCAGTACTTC
CASSSGALPSYEQYF
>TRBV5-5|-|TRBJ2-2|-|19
TGTGCCAGCTTTACACGCCAGGGGGACTCCCTAGTGAACACCGGGGAGCTGTTTTTT
CASFTRQGDSLVNTGELFF
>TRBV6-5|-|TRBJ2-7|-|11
TGTGCCAGCAGTTCGATGTCAGAGCAGTACTTC
CASSSMSEQYF
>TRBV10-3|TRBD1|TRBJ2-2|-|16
TGTGCCAGCAGGGACGGGACAGGGGGATTGGCCGGGGAGCTGTTTTTT
CASRDGTGGLAGELFF
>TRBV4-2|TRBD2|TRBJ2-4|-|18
TGTGCCAGCAGCCTTCCTTATGGGGCCCCTAGCGGGGGAAACATTCAGTACTTC
CASSLPYGAPSGGNIQYF
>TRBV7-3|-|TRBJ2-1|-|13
TGTGCCAGCAGAGAGGGGTCCTACAATGAGCAGTTCTTC
CASREGSYNEQFF
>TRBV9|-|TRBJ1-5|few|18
TGTGCCAGCAGCGTAGACTCGTCATTCGGGACGGGCAATCAGCCCCAGCATTTT
CASSVDSSFGTGNQPQHF
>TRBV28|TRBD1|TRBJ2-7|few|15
TGTGCCAGCAGCGCCGTTGGGGCAGGGGGCTACGAGCAGTACTTC
CASSAVGAGGYEQYF
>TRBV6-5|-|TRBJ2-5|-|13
TGTGCCAGCAGTTACTCGCACATGGAGACCCAGTACTTC
CASSYSHMETQYF
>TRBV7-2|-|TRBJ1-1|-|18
TGTGCCAGCAGCTTATCAGGGTTGATCGGCGGAACAAACACTGAAGCTTTCTTT
CASSLSGLIGGTNTEAFF
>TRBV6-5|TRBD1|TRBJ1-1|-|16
TGTGCCAGCAGTTATGGGACAGGGGCGGGGAACACTGAAGCTTTCTTT
CASSYGTGAGNTEAFF
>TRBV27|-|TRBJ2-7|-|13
TGTGCCAGCTGGGGCGGGGCGGACTACGAGCAGTACTTC
CASWGGADYEQYF
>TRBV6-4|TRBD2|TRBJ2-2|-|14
TGTGCCAGCGCCGGGACTAGGGACACCGGGGAGCTGTTTTTT
CASAGTRDTGELFF
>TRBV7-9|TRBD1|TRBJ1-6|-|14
TGTGCCAGCAGCCCAATGACAGGGAATTCACCCCTCCACTTT
CASSPMTGNSPLHF
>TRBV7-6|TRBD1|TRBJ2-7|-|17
TGTGCCAGCAGCCCGCGGACAGGGACTTCCAGCGCCTACGAGCAGTACTTC
CASSPRTGTSSAYEQYF
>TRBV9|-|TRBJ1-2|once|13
TGTGCCAGCAGCCGGGACCTAACGGGAGGCTACACCTTC
CASSRDLTGGYTF
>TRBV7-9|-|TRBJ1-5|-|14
TGTGCCAGCAGCTTAGGACTTAGCAATCAGCCCCAGCATTTT
CASSLGLSNQPQHF
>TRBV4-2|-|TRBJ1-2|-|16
TGTGCCAGCAGCCCCACTAGCCGTAGTTCTAACTATGGCTACACCTTC
CASSPTSRSSNYGYTF
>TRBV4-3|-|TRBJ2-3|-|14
TGCGCCAGCAGCCAAGAAACCAGGGAGGATACGCAGTATTTT
CASSQETREDTQYF
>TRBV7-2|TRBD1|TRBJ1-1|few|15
TGTGCCAGCAGCACCCAAGGAGCAGGGGGCACTGAAGCTTTCTTT
CASSTQGAGGTEAFF
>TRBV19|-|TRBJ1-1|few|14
TGTGCCAGTAATCCGACAGGTGTTCTCACTGAAGCTTTCTTT
CASNPTGVLTEAFF